This record looks at one T cell receptor beta chain sequence and its context. Antigen unknown. V lost 8 bases to trimming and J lost 2 bases, with 10 bases between them. CDR1 is LNHDA and CDR2 is SQIVND in the germline V gene (reference sequence). The CDR3 loop spans 12 amino acids. These data originate in a study of T cell responses to AZD1222 COVID-19 vaccine. Study as a whole: Samples with a second dose at about 4 or about 12 weeks were pooled together.

Study outcomes and limitations: Unmutated variant regions reportedly attract nearly half of all spike-specific TCRs. Recipients of AZD1222 seropositive at baseline numbered only 6 or 7.

Some clones are missing from TCRdb's copy, which holds only in-frame ones; the method was immunoSEQ multiplex PCR. The table lists about 140,000 clones, about nine tenths of them singletons. This chain uses TRBV19 with TRBJ2-7; the D is unclear. This receptor was identified in an adult in good health. The starting material was peripheral blood, obtained on day 0 of AZD1222 vaccination. CDR3 sequence (DNA): TGTGCCAGTTCAGACGGACCCTACGAGCAGTACTTC. Protein product: CASSDGPYEQYF.